The clone carrying this TCR beta chain was found many times. Here immunoSEQ multiplex PCR was the method, and the copy in TCRdb shows in-frame clones only, minus some. The data hold under 300,000 clones, with around 86% observed a single time. V lost 0 bases to trimming and J lost 4 bases; unmatched junction nucleotides: 4. Germline V gene sequence: CDR1 SGHRS, CDR2 YFSETQ. The CDR3 loop spans 16 amino acids. This sample is part of a study of blood T cell repertoires in COVID-19. The sample taken for sequencing was peripheral blood. This receptor was obtained from an older woman with active or convalescent COVID-19. The chain uses TRBV5-1 and TRBJ1-2; 12 bases are a match to TRBD1. CDR3 DNA: TGCGCCAGCAGCTTGGCCGGGACAGGGGGCTCCTATGGCTACACCTTC. Translating it yields CASSLAGTGGSYGYTF.